This TCR beta chain is drawn from a study of blood T cell repertoires in COVID-19. Study in general: COVID-19 samples from acute and convalescent phases originated in the United States, Italy and Spain. T cells, B-cell-depleted T cells, or PBMCs supplied cDNA or gDNA.

This table comes from immunoSEQ multiplex PCR, and its TCRdb copy is limited to in-frame clones, with some not included. The sample holds under 65,000 clones; over 80% are singletons and the top ten take 20% to 25%. Germline V gene data show CDR1 as SGHVS and CDR2 as FNYEAQ. V shed 1 base and J 5 bases; nucleotides not matched to a gene: 6. The CDR3 totals 16 residues. The sample consisted of peripheral blood. The chain has TRBV7-6 and TRBJ2-1, with 9 nucleotides matching TRBD2. This sequence originates from a woman aged 55-70 years with acute or convalescent COVID-19. CDR3 in amino acids: CASSLGAGGSHNEQFF. The DNA of the CDR3 is TGTGCCAGCAGCTTAGGCGCGGGGGGGTCCCACAATGAGCAGTTCTTC.